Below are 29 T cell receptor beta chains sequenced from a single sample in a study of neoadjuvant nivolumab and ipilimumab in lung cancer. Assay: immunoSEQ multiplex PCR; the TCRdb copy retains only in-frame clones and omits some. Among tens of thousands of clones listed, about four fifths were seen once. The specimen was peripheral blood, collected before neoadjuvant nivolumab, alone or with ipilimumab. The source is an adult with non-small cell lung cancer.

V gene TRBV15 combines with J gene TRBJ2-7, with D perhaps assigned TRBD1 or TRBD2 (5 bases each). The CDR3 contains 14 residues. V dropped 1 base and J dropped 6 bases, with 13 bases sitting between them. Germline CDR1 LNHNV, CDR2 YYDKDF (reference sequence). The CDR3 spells CATSRVPGRSEQYF. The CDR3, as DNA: TGTGCCACCAGCAGAGTACCGGGGCGGAGCGAGCAGTACTTC. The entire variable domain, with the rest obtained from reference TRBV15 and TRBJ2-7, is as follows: DAMVIQNPRYQVTQFGKPVTLSCSQTLNHNVMYWYQQKSSQAPKLLFHYYDKDFNNEADTPDNFQSRRPNTSFCFLDIRSPGLGDTAMYLCATSRVPGRSEQYFGPGTRLTVT.

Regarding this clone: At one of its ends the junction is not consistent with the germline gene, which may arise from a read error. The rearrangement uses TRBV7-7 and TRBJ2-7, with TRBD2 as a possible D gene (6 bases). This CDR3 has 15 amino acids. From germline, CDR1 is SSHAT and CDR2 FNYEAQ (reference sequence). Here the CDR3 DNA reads TGTGCTAGCAGCTTAGGGCAGGGAGGAACCTACGAGCAGTACTTC. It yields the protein CASSLGQGGTYEQYF.

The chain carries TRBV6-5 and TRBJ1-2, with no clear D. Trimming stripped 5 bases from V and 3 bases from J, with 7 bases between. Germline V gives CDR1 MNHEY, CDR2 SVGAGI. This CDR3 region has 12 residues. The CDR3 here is CASSKSDYGYTF. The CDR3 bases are TGTGCCAGCAGTAAGAGTGACTATGGCTACACCTTC.

As DNA, the CDR3 is TGTGCCAGCAGCGCCTCCCTTCTCGCGAAAGAGACCCAGTACTTC. It encodes CASSASLLAKETQYF. This chain connects TRBV9 to TRBJ2-5; D call uncertain. Germline CDR1 reads SGDLS; CDR2 reads YYNGEE. The CDR3 sequence is 15 residues long. V was trimmed by 3 bases and J by 3 bases, leaving 15 bases between them.

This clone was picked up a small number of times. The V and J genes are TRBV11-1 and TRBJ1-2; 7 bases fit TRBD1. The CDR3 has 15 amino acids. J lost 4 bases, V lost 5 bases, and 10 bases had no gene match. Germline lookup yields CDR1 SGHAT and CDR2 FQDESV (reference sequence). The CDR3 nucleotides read TGTGCCAGCAGCCGGGGACAGCCCCAGATCTATGGCTACACCTTC. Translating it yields CASSRGQPQIYGYTF.

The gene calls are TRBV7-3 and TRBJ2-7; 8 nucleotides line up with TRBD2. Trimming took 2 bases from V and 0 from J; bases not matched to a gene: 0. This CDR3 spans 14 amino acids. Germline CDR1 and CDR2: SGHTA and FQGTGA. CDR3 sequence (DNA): TGTGCCAGCAGCTTAGCGGGAGGCTCCTACGAGCAGTACTTC. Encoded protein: CASSLAGGSYEQYF.

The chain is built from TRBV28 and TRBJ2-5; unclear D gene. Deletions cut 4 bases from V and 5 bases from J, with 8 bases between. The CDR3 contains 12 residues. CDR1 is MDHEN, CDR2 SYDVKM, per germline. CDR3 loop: CASSSTLETQYF. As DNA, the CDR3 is TGTGCCAGCAGTTCCACGTTGGAGACCCAGTACTTC.

CDR3 coding DNA: TGCGCCAGCAGCTTGGATCCGGGACTCAACTATGGCTACACCTTC. Translating it yields CASSLDPGLNYGYTF. This chain connects TRBV5-1 to TRBJ1-2, with D maybe TRBD1 (5 bases). V was trimmed by 0 bases and J by 2 bases, leaving 11 bases between them. The V gene's germline CDR1 is SGHRS and CDR2 YFSETQ. This CDR3 contains 15 residues.

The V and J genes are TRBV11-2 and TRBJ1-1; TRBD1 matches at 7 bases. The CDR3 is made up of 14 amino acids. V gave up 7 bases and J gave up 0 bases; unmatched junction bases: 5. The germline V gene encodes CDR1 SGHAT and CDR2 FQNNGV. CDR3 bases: TGTGCCAGCAACCTGGACAGGTTGAACACTGAAGCTTTCTTT. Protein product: CASNLDRLNTEAFF. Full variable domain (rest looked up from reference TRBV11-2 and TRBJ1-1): EAGVAQSPRYKIIEKRQSVAFWCNPISGHATLYWYQQILGQGPKLLIQFQNNGVVDDSQLPKDRFSAERLKGVDSTLKIQPAKLEDSAVYLCASNLDRLNTEAFFGQGTRLTVV.

The CDR3 region has the DNA TGTGCCAGCAGCTTAGGGGTCATGAACACTGAAGCTTTCTTT. The encoded protein is CASSLGVMNTEAFF. The chain combines TRBV7-9 with TRBJ1-1, with D uncertain. Germline V gene sequence: CDR1 SEHNR, CDR2 FQNEAQ (reference sequence). This CDR3 contains 14 residues. Trimming left V 1 base short and J 0 bases short, with 6 bases between.

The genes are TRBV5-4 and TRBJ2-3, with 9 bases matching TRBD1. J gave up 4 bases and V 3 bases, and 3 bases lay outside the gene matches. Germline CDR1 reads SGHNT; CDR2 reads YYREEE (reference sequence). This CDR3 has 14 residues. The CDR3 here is CASSSQGAADTQYF. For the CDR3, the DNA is TGTGCCAGCAGCTCACAGGGGGCGGCAGATACGCAGTATTTT.

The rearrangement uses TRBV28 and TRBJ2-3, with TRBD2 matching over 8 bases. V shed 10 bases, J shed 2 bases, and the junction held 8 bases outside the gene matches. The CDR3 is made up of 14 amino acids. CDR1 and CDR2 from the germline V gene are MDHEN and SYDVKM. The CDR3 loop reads CAISGTRFTDTQYF. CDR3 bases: TGTGCCATCTCCGGGACTAGATTCACAGATACGCAGTATTTT.

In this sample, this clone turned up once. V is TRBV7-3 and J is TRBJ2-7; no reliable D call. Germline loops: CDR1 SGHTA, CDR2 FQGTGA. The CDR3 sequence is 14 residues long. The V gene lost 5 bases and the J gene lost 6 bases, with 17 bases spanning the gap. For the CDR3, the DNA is TGTGCCAGCAGCCTTAGATCTCTAGATGGCGAGCAGTACTTC. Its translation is CASSLRSLDGEQYF. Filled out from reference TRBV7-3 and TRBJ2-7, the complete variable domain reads GAGVSQTPSNKVTEKGKYVELRCDPISGHTALYWYRQSLGQGPEFLIYFQGTGAADDSGLPNDRFFAVRPEGSVSTLKIQRTERGDSAVYLCASSLRSLDGEQYFGPGTRLTVT.

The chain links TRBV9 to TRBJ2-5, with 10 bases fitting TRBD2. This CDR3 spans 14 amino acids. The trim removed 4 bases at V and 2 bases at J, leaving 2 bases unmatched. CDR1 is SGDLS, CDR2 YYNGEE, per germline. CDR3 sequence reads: CASSLTSGQETQYF. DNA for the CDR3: TGTGCCAGCAGCCTGACTAGCGGGCAAGAGACCCAGTACTTC.

The CDR3 DNA follows: TGCGCCAGCAGCCAAGATTTAGGCAGGGGGACCCCAGATACGCAGTATTTT. As protein: CASSQDLGRGTPDTQYF. The V gene is TRBV4-1, the J gene TRBJ2-3, with 7 bases that match TRBD1. The V gene end was trimmed by 0 bases and the J gene end by 4 bases; junction bases not matched to a gene: 10. The CDR3 runs to 17 residues. Germline CDR1 MGHRA, CDR2 YSYEKL.

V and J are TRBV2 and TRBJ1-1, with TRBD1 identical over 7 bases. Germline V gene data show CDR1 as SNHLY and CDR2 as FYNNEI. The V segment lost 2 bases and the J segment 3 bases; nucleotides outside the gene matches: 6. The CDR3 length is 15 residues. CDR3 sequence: CASSERTGGDTEAFF. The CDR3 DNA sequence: TGTGCCAGCAGTGAAAGGACAGGTGGGGACACTGAAGCTTTCTTT.

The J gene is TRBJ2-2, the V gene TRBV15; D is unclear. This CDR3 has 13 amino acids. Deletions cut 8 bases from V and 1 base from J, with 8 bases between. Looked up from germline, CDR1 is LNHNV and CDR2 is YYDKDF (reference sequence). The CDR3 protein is CATASRNTGELFF. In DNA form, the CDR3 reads TGTGCCACCGCGTCAAGGAACACCGGGGAGCTGTTTTTT. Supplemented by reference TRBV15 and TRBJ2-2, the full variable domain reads DAMVIQNPRYQVTQFGKPVTLSCSQTLNHNVMYWYQQKSSQAPKLLFHYYDKDFNNEADTPDNFQSRRPNTSFCFLDIRSPGLGDTAMYLCATASRNTGELFFGEGSRLTVL.

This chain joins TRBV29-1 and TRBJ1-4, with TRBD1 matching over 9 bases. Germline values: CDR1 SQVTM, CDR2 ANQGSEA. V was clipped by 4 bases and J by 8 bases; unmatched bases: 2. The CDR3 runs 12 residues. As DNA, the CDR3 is TGCAGCGTTGGGGGACAGGGAGAAAAACTGTTTTTT. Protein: CSVGGQGEKLFF.

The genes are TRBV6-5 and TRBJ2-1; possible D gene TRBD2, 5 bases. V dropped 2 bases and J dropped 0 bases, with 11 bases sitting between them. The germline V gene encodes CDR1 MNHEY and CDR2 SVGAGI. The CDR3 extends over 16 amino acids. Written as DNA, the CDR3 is TGTGCCAGCAGTTACGGCGGGCCCAGCTCCTACAATGAGCAGTTCTTC. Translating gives CASSYGGPSSYNEQFF.

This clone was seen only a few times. The CDR3 bases are TGTGCCAGCAGCGTAGAGGTTAGCGGGACCGGGGAGCTGTTTTTT. Protein: CASSVEVSGTGELFF. This chain connects TRBV9 to TRBJ2-2; 7 bases agree with TRBD2. The CDR3 runs 15 residues. Germline assignment: CDR1 SGDLS and CDR2 YYNGEE. V was clipped by 0 bases and J by 5 bases; unmatched bases: 4.

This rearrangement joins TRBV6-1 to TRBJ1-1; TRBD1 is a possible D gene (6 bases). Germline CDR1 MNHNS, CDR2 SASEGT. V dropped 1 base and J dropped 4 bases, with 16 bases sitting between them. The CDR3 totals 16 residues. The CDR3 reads CASSEVGKGERTEAFF. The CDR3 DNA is TGTGCCAGCAGTGAAGTTGGGAAGGGGGAGCGCACTGAAGCTTTCTTT.

Here the CDR3 reads CASITLANTGELFF. CDR3 sequence (DNA): TGTGCCAGCATTACACTAGCCAACACCGGGGAGCTGTTTTTT. This chain joins TRBV2 and TRBJ2-2, with D maybe TRBD2 (6 bases). The CDR3 consists of 14 residues. V gave up 7 bases and J gave up 2 bases, with 11 bases separating them. Germline lookup yields CDR1 SNHLY and CDR2 FYNNEI.

CDR3 protein: CASSLDGTGAAEAFF. The CDR3 nucleotides read TGCGCCAGCAGCTTGGATGGGACAGGGGCGGCTGAAGCTTTCTTT. The chain couples TRBV5-1 to TRBJ1-1; TRBD1 aligns across 10 bases. Germline V gives CDR1 SGHRS, CDR2 YFSETQ. This CDR3 contains 15 residues. J lost 6 bases, V lost 0 bases, and 5 bases had no gene match.

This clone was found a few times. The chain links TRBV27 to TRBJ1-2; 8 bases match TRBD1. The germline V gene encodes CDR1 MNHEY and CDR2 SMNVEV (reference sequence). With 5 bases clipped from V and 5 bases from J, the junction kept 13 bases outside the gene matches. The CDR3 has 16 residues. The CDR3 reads CASSRTLRGQNYGYTF. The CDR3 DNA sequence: TGTGCCAGCAGTCGGACACTCAGGGGGCAGAATTATGGCTACACCTTC.

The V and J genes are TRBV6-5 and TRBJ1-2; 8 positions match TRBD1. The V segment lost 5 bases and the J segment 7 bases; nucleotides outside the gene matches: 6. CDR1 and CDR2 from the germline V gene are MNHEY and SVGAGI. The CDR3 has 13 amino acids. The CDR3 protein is CASSMDREVGYTF. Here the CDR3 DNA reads TGTGCCAGCAGTATGGACAGGGAGGTTGGCTACACCTTC.

The CDR3 DNA follows: TGTGCCAGCACCCCCCGGAGGGGTGCCTGGAATGAGCAGTTCTTC. This encodes CASTPRRGAWNEQFF. The chain employs TRBV6-5 and TRBJ2-1; tentatively, D is TRBD2 (6 bases). Deletions cut 7 bases from V and 7 bases from J, with 20 bases between. Germline V gene data show CDR1 as MNHEY and CDR2 as SVGAGI. This CDR3 comprises 15 residues.

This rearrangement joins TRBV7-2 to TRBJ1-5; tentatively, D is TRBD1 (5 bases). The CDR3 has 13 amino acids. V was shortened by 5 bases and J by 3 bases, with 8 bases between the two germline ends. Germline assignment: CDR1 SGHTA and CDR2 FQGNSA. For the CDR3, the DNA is TGTGCCAGCAGCCGGGGGAACAATCAGCCCCAGCATTTT. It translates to CASSRGNNQPQHF.

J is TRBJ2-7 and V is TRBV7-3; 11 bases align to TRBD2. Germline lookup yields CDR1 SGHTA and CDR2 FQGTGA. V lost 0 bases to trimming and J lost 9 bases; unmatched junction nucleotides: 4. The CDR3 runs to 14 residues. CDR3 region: CASSLTSGGARQYF. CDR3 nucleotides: TGTGCCAGCAGCTTAACTAGCGGGGGGGCACGGCAGTACTTC.

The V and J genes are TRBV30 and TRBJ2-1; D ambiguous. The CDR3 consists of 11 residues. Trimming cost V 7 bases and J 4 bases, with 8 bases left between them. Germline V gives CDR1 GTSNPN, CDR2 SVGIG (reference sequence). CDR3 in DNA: TGTGCCTCGACCTTTTACAATGAGCAGTTCTTC. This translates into CASTFYNEQFF.